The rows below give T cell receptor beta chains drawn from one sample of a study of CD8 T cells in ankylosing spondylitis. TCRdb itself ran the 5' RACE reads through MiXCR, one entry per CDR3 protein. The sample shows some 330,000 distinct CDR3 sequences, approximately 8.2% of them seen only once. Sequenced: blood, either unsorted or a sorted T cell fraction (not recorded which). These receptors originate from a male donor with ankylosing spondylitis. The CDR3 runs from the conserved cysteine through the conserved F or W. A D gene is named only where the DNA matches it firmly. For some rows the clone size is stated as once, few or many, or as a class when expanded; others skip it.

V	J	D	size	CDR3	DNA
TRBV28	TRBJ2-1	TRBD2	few	CASSFIAGTGIDNEQFF	TGTGCCAGCAGTTTCATAGCGGGAACAGGCATCGACAATGAGCAGTTCTTC
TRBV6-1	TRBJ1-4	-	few	CASSAGQASNREKLFF	TGTGCCAGCAGCGCCGGGCAGGCGAGTAATAGAGAAAAACTGTTTTTT
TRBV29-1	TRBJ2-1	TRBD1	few	CSAGTGAFVSYNEQFF	TGCAGCGCCGGGACAGGGGCCTTTGTGTCCTACAATGAGCAGTTCTTC
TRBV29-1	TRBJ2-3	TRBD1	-	CSGGQVSGDTQYF	TGCAGCGGGGGACAGGTTTCGGGAGATACGCAGTATTTT
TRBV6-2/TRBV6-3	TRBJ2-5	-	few	CASSYWQGETQYF	TGTGCCAGCAGTTACTGGCAGGGGGAGACCCAGTACTTC
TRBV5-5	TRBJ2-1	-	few	CASSLGYRNTYNEQFF	TGTGCCAGCAGCTTGGGATACAGGAACACTTACAATGAGCAGTTCTTC
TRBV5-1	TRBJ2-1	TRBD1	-	CASSLGGQGEQFF	TGCGCCAGCAGCTTAGGGGGCCAAGGGGAGCAGTTCTTC
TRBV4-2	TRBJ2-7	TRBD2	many	CASSPGIRREGSYEQYF	TGTGCCAGCAGCCCCGGAATCCGGCGGGAGGGATCCTACGAGCAGTACTTC
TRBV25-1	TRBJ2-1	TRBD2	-	CASSDSGLAGREQFF	TGTGCCAGCAGTGATTCGGGACTAGCGGGAAGGGAGCAGTTCTTC
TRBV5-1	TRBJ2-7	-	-	CASSLPGAGEQYF	TGCGCCAGCAGCTTGCCAGGGGCGGGCGAGCAGTACTTC
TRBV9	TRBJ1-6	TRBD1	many	CASSVEGQGNSPLHF	TGTGCCAGCAGCGTAGAAGGACAGGGGAATTCACCCCTCCACTTT
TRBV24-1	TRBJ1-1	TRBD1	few	CATSDLLHRGGRTEAFF	TGTGCCACCAGTGATTTGCTCCACAGGGGAGGTCGGACTGAAGCTTTCTTT
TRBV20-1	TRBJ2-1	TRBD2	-	CSAISGSWIYEQFF	TGCAGTGCCATTAGCGGGAGTTGGATTTATGAGCAGTTCTTC
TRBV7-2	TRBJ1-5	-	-	CASSLDGKSNQPQHF	TGTGCCAGCAGCTTGGACGGGAAGAGCAATCAGCCCCAGCATTTT
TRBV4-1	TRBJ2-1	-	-	CASSQARRVRTDEQFF	TGCGCCAGCAGCCAAGCCCGCAGGGTCCGTACGGATGAGCAGTTCTTC
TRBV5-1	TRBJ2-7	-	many	CASSLGSATYEQYF	TGCGCCAGCAGCTTGGGGTCGGCTACCTACGAGCAGTACTTC
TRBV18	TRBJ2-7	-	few	CASSPAMERAGQYF	TGTGCCAGCTCACCAGCCATGGAGAGGGCGGGGCAGTACTTC
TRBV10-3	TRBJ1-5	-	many	CAINNGNSNQPQHF	TGTGCCATCAATAACGGGAATAGCAATCAGCCCCAGCATTTT
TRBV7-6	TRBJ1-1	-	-	CASYGGTEAFF	TGTGCCAGCTACGGGGGAACTGAAGCTTTCTTT
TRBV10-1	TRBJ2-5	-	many	CASSPGPEELETQYF	TGCGCCAGCAGCCCGGGACCCGAGGAGTTGGAGACCCAGTACTTC
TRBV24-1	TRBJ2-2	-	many	CATRDNTGELFF	TGTGCCACCAGGGACAACACCGGGGAGCTGTTTTTT
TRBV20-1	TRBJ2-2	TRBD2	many	CSARDQRTSGSLSGELFF	TGCAGTGCTAGAGATCAAAGGACTAGCGGGAGTCTCTCCGGGGAGCTGTTTTTT
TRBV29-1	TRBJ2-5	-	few	CSAERSGRQETQYF	TGCAGCGCTGAAAGGTCCGGCAGGCAAGAGACCCAGTACTTC
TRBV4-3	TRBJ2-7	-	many	CASSLGHSSYEQYF	TGCGCCAGCAGCCTGGGACACAGCTCCTACGAGCAGTACTTC
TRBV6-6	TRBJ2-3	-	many	CASRERGTDTQYF	TGTGCCAGCAGGGAGAGGGGGACAGATACGCAGTATTTT
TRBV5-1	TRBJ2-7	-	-	CASTVGGLSYEQYF	TGCGCCAGCACGGTGGGAGGCCTCTCCTACGAGCAGTACTTC
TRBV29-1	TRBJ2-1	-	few	CSGEGSERRSYNEQFF	TGCAGCGGTGAGGGTAGCGAACGACGCTCCTACAATGAGCAGTTCTTC
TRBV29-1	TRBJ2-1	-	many	CSVERTHYNEQFF	TGCAGCGTTGAAAGGACTCACTACAATGAGCAGTTCTTC
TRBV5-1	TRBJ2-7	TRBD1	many	CASSTATGPYEQYF	TGCGCCAGCAGCACCGCGACAGGGCCCTACGAGCAGTACTTC
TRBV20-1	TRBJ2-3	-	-	CSARDWGMGADTQYF	TGCAGTGCTAGAGATTGGGGGATGGGGGCAGATACGCAGTATTTT
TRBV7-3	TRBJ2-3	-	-	CASRPRSSTDTQYF	TGTGCCAGCAGGCCGCGCTCTAGCACAGATACGCAGTATTTT
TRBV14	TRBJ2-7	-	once	CASSQTNAYEQYF	TGTGCCAGCAGCCAAACCAATGCCTACGAGCAGTACTTC
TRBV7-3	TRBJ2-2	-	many	CASSEFRATGELFF	TGTGCCAGCAGCGAATTCAGGGCCACCGGGGAGCTGTTTTTT
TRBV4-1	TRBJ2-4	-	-	CASNQYPRGAKNIQYF	TGCGCCAGCAACCAGTACCCCCGGGGAGCCAAAAACATTCAGTACTTC
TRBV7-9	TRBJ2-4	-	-	CASTRAERNIQYF	TGTGCCAGCACCAGGGCGGAGCGAAACATTCAGTACTTC
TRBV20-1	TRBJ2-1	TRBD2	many	CSGASGRSEQFF	TGCAGTGGGGCTAGCGGGAGGAGTGAGCAGTTCTTC
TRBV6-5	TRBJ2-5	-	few	CASSNSVKAGMKETQYF	TGTGCCAGCAGTAACTCTGTAAAAGCGGGCATGAAAGAGACCCAGTACTTC
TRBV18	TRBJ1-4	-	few	CASSPPGAGEKLFF	TGTGCCAGCTCACCGCCAGGGGCAGGGGAAAAACTGTTTTTT
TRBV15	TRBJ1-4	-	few	CATSRDRRGLDEKLFF	TGTGCCACCAGCAGAGACCGACGCGGGTTGGATGAAAAACTGTTTTTT
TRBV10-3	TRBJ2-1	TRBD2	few	CAISESRAGGHNEQFF	TGTGCCATCAGTGAGTCGAGGGCGGGAGGGCACAATGAGCAGTTCTTC
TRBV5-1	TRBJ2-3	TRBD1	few	CASSIHRGGTDTQYF	TGCGCCAGCAGCATACACAGGGGGGGCACAGATACGCAGTATTTT
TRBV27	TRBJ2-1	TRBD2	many	CASSEIAGNEQFF	TGTGCCAGCAGTGAGATAGCGGGCAATGAGCAGTTCTTC
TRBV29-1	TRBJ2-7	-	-	CSAAGPFSGRVYEQYF	TGCAGCGCGGCAGGTCCCTTTTCGGGAAGAGTCTACGAGCAGTACTTC
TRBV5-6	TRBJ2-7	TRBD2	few	CASSSTSSEQYF	TGTGCCAGCAGCTCGACTAGCTCCGAGCAGTACTTC
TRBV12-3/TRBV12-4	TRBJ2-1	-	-	CATTHGTSYNEQFF	TGTGCCACCACCCATGGGACCTCCTACAATGAGCAGTTCTTC
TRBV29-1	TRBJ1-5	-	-	CSVGVLSNQPQHF	TGCAGCGTGGGGGTGTTATCGAATCAGCCCCAGCATTTT
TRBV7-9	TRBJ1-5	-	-	CASSLAGKGSRQPQHF	TGTGCCAGCAGCTTAGCGGGGAAGGGCTCTAGACAGCCCCAGCATTTT
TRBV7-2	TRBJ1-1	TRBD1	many	CASSFRTGEGDTEAFF	TGTGCCAGCAGCTTTCGGACAGGGGAGGGGGACACTGAAGCTTTCTTT
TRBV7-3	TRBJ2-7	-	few	CASSSGLQGGEQYF	TGTGCCAGCAGCTCCGGCCTACAGGGAGGCGAGCAGTACTTC
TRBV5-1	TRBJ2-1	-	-	CASRATSHTDNEQFF	TGCGCCAGCAGGGCGACTAGTCACACGGACAATGAGCAGTTCTTC
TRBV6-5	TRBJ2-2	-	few	CASSYRLDTGELFF	TGTGCCAGCAGTTACCGACTCGACACCGGGGAGCTGTTTTTT
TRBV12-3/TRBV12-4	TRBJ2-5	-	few	CASSLWGSQETQYF	TGTGCCAGCAGTTTATGGGGGTCACAAGAGACCCAGTACTTC
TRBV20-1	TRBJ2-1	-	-	CSAISGYNEQFF	TGCAGTGCTATTAGCGGATACAATGAGCAGTTCTTC
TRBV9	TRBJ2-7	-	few	CASSVAGASYEQYF	TGTGCCAGCAGCGTAGCCGGAGCTTCCTACGAGCAGTACTTC